The subject of this entry is one T cell receptor (beta chain). Its specificity is not known. Produced via immunoSEQ multiplex PCR; TCRdb's table is partial and in-frame only. The table records approximately 20,000 clones, over 75% of them present only once. Trimming cost V 3 bases and J 6 bases, with 9 bases left between them. Germline V gene lookup returns CDR1 SGHAT and CDR2 FQNNGV. This CDR3 spans 12 amino acids. This sample is part of a study of OX40 agonist ivuxolimab in advanced cancers. Study in general: Patients were dosed with the agonistic anti-OX40 (CD134) antibody ivuxolimab.

Findings and limits, study-wide: The CD4+ and CD8+ T cells in the blood had expanded clonally by week 6 at 0.1 to 3.0 mg/kg. In general, CD8+ T cells held more expanded clones than CD4+ did, on average.

This clonotype was obtained from an adult with an advanced solid tumor such as melanoma, head and neck, liver or kidney cancer. Sequencing was performed on CD4+ or CD8+ T cells sorted from blood, taken in a trial of the OX40 agonist ivuxolimab. This chain joins TRBV11-2 and TRBJ2-7; D ambiguous. The CDR3 DNA sequence: TGTGCCAGCAGCTTGGAGTGGTCCGAGCAGTACTTC. This gives the protein CASSLEWSEQYF.